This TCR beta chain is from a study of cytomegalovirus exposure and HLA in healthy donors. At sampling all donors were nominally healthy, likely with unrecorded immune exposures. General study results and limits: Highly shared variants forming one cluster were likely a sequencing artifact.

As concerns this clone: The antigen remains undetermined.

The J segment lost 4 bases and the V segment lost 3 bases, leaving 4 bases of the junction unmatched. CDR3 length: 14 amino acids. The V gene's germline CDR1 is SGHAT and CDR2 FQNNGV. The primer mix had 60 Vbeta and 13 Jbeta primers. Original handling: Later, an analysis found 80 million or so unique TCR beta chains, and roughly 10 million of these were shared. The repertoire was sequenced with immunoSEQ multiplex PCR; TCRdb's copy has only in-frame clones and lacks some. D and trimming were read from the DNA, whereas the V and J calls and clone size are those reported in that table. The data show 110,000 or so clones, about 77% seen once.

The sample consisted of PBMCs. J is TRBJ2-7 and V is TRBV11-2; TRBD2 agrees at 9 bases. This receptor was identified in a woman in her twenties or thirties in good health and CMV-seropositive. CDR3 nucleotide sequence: TGTGCCAGCAGCTTTGTTAGCGGGGGTTACGAGCAGTACTTC. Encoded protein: CASSFVSGGYEQYF.